This TCR beta chain was captured in a study of blood T cell repertoires in COVID-19. Study at large: COVID-19 samples, acute and convalescent, were from the United States, Italy and Spain. PBMCs, B-cell-depleted T cells, or T cells were the source of the cDNA or gDNA that made up the material.

Repertoires were generated with immunoSEQ multiplex PCR, while TCRdb's copy carries only in-frame clones and drops some. Among roughly 290,000 clones listed, around 85% were seen once. The germline gives CDR1 SGHVS, CDR2 FQNEAQ. This CDR3 is 15 amino acids long. V shed 3 bases, J shed 4 bases, and the junction held 4 bases outside the gene matches. This sequence originates from a human donor with COVID-19, enrolled during active disease. The donor label of this sample is uncertain. The rearrangement links TRBV7-8 to TRBJ1-4; TRBD1 matches 8 bases. The sample consisted of peripheral blood. The CDR3 protein is CASSFGDRGNEKLFF. Written as DNA, the CDR3 is TGTGCCAGCAGCTTCGGAGACAGGGGTAATGAAAAACTGTTTTTT.